This is a list of T cell receptor beta chains from one sample in a study of T-cell reconstitution after alpha-beta-depleted transplantation in children. TCRdb called the PCR reads again in MiXCR, with one record for every CDR3 protein. Here the sample spans about 640,000 distinct CDR3 sequences, approximately 12% being singletons. Material: PBMCs, mostly from graft donor cells, obtained 360 days after TCRalphabeta/CD19-depleted stem cell transplant. Receptors were obtained from a male patient under 18 who had a stem cell transplant for acute myeloid leukemia, so the T cells may come from the graft donor. The CDR3 runs from the conserved cysteine through the conserved F or W. The order of the fields is J gene, clone size, D gene, V gene, CDR3 protein, CDR3 DNA. The D gene is left open where the match is weak. Clone size is not always given. Where it is, it says once, few, many or a class for expanded clones.

J: TRBJ2-3
size: few
D: TRBD2
V: TRBV28
CDR3: CASSLWASGRRQGDTQYF
DNA: TGTGCCAGCAGTTTATGGGCTAGCGGGAGACGGCAAGGAGATACGCAGTATTTT

J: TRBJ2-2
size: few
D: TRBD1
V: TRBV20-1
CDR3: CSAPWGQGGTGELFF
DNA: TGCAGTGCCCCCTGGGGACAGGGAGGAACCGGGGAGCTGTTTTTT

J: TRBJ2-7
size: many
D: .
V: TRBV20-1
CDR3: CSATDRLYEQYF
DNA: TGCAGTGCTACCGACAGGCTCTACGAGCAGTACTTC

J: TRBJ2-5
size: .
D: .
V: TRBV2
CDR3: CASSGPTDRLQETQYF
DNA: TGTGCCAGCAGTGGACCTACCGACAGATTGCAAGAGACCCAGTACTTC

J: TRBJ2-7
size: .
D: .
V: TRBV29-1
CDR3: CSVEWAYEQYF
DNA: TGCAGCGTTGAATGGGCCTACGAGCAGTACTTC

J: TRBJ2-2
size: few
D: .
V: TRBV29-1
CDR3: CSGGQNSNTGELFF
DNA: TGCAGCGGCGGACAGAACTCGAACACCGGGGAGCTGTTTTTT

J: TRBJ2-7
size: .
D: TRBD2
V: TRBV4-3
CDR3: CASSQTRDYFYEQYF
DNA: TGCGCCAGCAGCCAAACCCGGGACTACTTCTACGAGCAGTACTTC

J: TRBJ2-7
size: .
D: .
V: TRBV4-1
CDR3: CASSQVQGGSAYEQYF
DNA: TGCGCCAGCAGCCAAGTCCAAGGGGGTTCTGCCTACGAGCAGTACTTC

J: TRBJ2-7
size: few
D: TRBD1
V: TRBV27
CDR3: CASSTAPGQPYEQYF
DNA: TGTGCCAGCAGTACCGCCCCGGGACAGCCCTACGAGCAGTACTTC

J: TRBJ2-7
size: .
D: TRBD2
V: TRBV6-1
CDR3: CASTGLAGGPSYEQYF
DNA: TGTGCCAGCACCGGACTAGCGGGAGGGCCTTCCTACGAGCAGTACTTC

J: TRBJ2-7
size: many
D: .
V: TRBV29-1
CDR3: CSVEDPKRVANEQYF
DNA: TGCAGCGTTGAAGATCCGAAAAGGGTCGCTAACGAGCAGTACTTC

J: TRBJ1-1
size: .
D: .
V: TRBV20-1
CDR3: CSARDPGKAFF
DNA: TGCAGTGCTAGAGATCCAGGGAAGGCTTTCTTT

J: TRBJ2-3
size: many
D: TRBD1
V: TRBV29-1
CDR3: CSVRRQGGFTDTQYF
DNA: TGCAGCGTTAGACGACAGGGGGGCTTCACAGATACGCAGTATTTT

J: TRBJ1-2
size: .
D: TRBD1
V: TRBV27
CDR3: CASSLRSGGANYGYTF
DNA: TGTGCCAGCAGTCTCCGCTCAGGGGGCGCGAACTATGGCTACACCTTC

J: TRBJ2-7
size: .
D: .
V: TRBV5-1
CDR3: CASSLGRLIYEQYF
DNA: TGCGCCAGCAGCTTGGGCAGGTTAATATACGAGCAGTACTTC

J: TRBJ2-7
size: many
D: .
V: TRBV28
CDR3: CASSFYQDLSYEQYF
DNA: TGTGCCAGCAGTTTTTATCAGGACCTCTCCTACGAGCAGTACTTC

J: TRBJ2-5
size: few
D: .
V: TRBV12-3/TRBV12-4
CDR3: CASRLGTVMGKTQYF
DNA: TGTGCCAGCCGCCTCGGAACAGTCATGGGGAAGACCCAGTACTTC

J: TRBJ1-2
size: .
D: TRBD1
V: TRBV20-1
CDR3: CSAAKQGGAYGYTF
DNA: TGCAGTGCGGCAAAACAGGGGGGAGCCTATGGCTACACCTTC

J: TRBJ1-2
size: few
D: .
V: TRBV7-9
CDR3: CASSPDSFNYGYTF
DNA: TGTGCCAGCAGCCCGGACAGCTTTAACTATGGCTACACCTTC

J: TRBJ2-3
size: many
D: .
V: TRBV12-3/TRBV12-4
CDR3: CASNSRGDSTDTQYF
DNA: TGTGCCAGCAATTCCAGGGGGGATTCCACAGATACGCAGTATTTT

J: TRBJ2-1
size: .
D: .
V: TRBV15
CDR3: CATSRARVYNEQFF
DNA: TGTGCCACCAGCAGGGCCCGGGTATACAATGAGCAGTTCTTC

J: TRBJ2-3
size: .
D: .
V: TRBV5-1
CDR3: CASSLDQTFGTLHTQYF
DNA: TGCGCCAGCAGCCTAGACCAGACTTTCGGAACACTTCATACGCAGTATTTT

J: TRBJ2-1
size: .
D: TRBD2
V: TRBV12-3/TRBV12-4
CDR3: CASRGTSGNNEQFF
DNA: TGTGCCAGCAGGGGGACTAGCGGAAACAATGAGCAGTTCTTC

J: TRBJ2-7
size: .
D: TRBD2
V: TRBV7-2
CDR3: CASSSKGLAGGGQYF
DNA: TGTGCCAGCAGCTCAAAGGGACTAGCGGGAGGGGGGCAGTACTTC

J: TRBJ2-2
size: few
D: .
V: TRBV5-5
CDR3: CASSYSRPSGHVGELFF
DNA: TGTGCCAGCAGCTACTCCCGCCCCAGCGGCCATGTCGGGGAGCTGTTTTTT

J: TRBJ2-3
size: many
D: .
V: TRBV7-2
CDR3: CASSFGTAEPDTQYF
DNA: TGTGCCAGCAGCTTTGGGACTGCTGAGCCAGATACGCAGTATTTT

J: TRBJ1-5
size: few
D: .
V: TRBV20-1
CDR3: CSAQDKTYSNQPQHF
DNA: TGCAGTGCACAGGACAAGACCTATAGCAATCAGCCCCAGCATTTT

J: TRBJ1-1
size: few
D: .
V: TRBV20-1
CDR3: CSARSPNTEAFF
DNA: TGCAGTGCTAGATCACCGAACACTGAAGCTTTCTTT

J: TRBJ2-3
size: .
D: TRBD1
V: TRBV5-1
CDR3: CASSGDRGRETDTQYF
DNA: TGCGCCAGCAGCGGCGACAGGGGGCGAGAAACAGATACGCAGTATTTT

J: TRBJ1-1
size: many
D: TRBD1
V: TRBV11-1
CDR3: CASSSAGQGLSAFF
DNA: TGTGCCAGCAGCTCCGCTGGACAGGGACTTTCGGCTTTCTTT

J: TRBJ2-1
size: many
D: .
V: TRBV7-2
CDR3: CASSRVSVGIYNEQFF
DNA: TGTGCCAGCAGCCGAGTTTCGGTCGGGATATACAATGAGCAGTTCTTC

J: TRBJ2-1
size: few
D: TRBD2
V: TRBV6-5
CDR3: CASSYRTSGSYNEQFF
DNA: TGTGCCAGCAGTTACAGGACTAGCGGCTCCTACAATGAGCAGTTCTTC

J: TRBJ2-7
size: many
D: .
V: TRBV4-1
CDR3: CASSQHGDPLYEQYF
DNA: TGCGCCAGCAGCCAACACGGGGACCCACTATACGAGCAGTACTTC

J: TRBJ2-2
size: .
D: TRBD1
V: TRBV18
CDR3: CASSPRGQGANTGELFF
DNA: TGTGCCAGCTCACCTCGTGGACAGGGGGCTAACACCGGGGAGCTGTTTTTT

J: TRBJ2-5
size: .
D: TRBD2
V: TRBV5-5
CDR3: CASTQSNAGGPFYF
DNA: TGTGCCAGTACCCAGTCCAACGCGGGAGGCCCTTTCTACTTC

J: TRBJ2-1
size: .
D: .
V: TRBV28
CDR3: CASSSGGYSYNEQFF
DNA: TGTGCCAGCAGTTCGGGGGGCTATTCCTACAATGAGCAGTTCTTC

J: TRBJ2-3
size: few
D: .
V: TRBV5-6
CDR3: CASSRRTSSTDTQYF
DNA: TGTGCCAGCAGTCGTAGGACATCGAGCACAGATACGCAGTATTTT

J: TRBJ1-5
size: .
D: .
V: TRBV5-1
CDR3: CASSLGGGARSNQPQHF
DNA: TGCGCCAGCAGCTTGGGCGGGGGGGCCAGGAGCAATCAGCCCCAGCATTTT

J: TRBJ1-5
size: .
D: .
V: TRBV6-2/TRBV6-3
CDR3: CASSRTAPSYQPQHF
DNA: TGTGCCAGCAGTAGGACTGCACCCTCATATCAGCCCCAGCATTTT

J: TRBJ2-5
size: .
D: .
V: TRBV18
CDR3: CASSPRDFQETQYF
DNA: TGTGCCAGCTCACCACGGGACTTTCAAGAGACCCAGTACTTC

J: TRBJ2-5
size: .
D: .
V: TRBV18
CDR3: CASPSMFYRENQETQYF
DNA: TGTGCCAGCCCATCAATGTTTTATCGGGAAAACCAAGAGACCCAGTACTTC

J: TRBJ2-1
size: .
D: TRBD1
V: TRBV27
CDR3: CASNFGTVPYNEQFF
DNA: TGTGCCAGCAATTTCGGGACAGTACCTTACAATGAGCAGTTCTTC

J: TRBJ2-1
size: few
D: TRBD2
V: TRBV20-1
CDR3: CSALGGGRSNEQFF
DNA: TGCAGTGCTTTGGGGGGCGGGAGGAGCAATGAGCAGTTCTTC

J: TRBJ1-5
size: .
D: .
V: TRBV5-6
CDR3: CASSLPGGQPQHF
DNA: TGTGCCAGCAGCTTGCCGGGTGGTCAGCCCCAGCATTTT

J: TRBJ2-5
size: few
D: .
V: TRBV20-1
CDR3: CSARDPGSAKTQYF
DNA: TGCAGTGCTAGAGATCCAGGTAGCGCGAAGACCCAGTACTTC